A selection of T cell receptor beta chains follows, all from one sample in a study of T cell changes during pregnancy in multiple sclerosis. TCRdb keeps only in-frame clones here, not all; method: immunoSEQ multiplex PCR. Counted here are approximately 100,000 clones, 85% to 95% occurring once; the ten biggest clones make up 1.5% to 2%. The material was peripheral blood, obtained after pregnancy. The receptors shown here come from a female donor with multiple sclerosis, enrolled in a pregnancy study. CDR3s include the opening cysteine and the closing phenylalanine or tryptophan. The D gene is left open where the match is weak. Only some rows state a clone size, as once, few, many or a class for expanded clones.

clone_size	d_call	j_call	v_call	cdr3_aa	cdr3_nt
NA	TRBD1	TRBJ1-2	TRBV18	CASSHTAEGQGRGYTF	TGTGCCAGCTCCCATACAGCGGAGGGACAGGGTCGGGGCTACACCTTC
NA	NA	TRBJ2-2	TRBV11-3	CASSFKGAGELFF	TGTGCCAGCAGCTTCAAGGGAGCCGGGGAGCTGTTTTTT
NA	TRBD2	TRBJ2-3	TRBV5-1	CASSLGLAARTDTQYF	TGCGCCAGCAGCTTGGGACTAGCGGCCCGCACAGATACGCAGTATTTT
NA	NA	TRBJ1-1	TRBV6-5	CASSYERKRNTEAFF	TGTGCCAGCAGCTATGAGCGGAAGAGGAACACTGAAGCTTTCTTT
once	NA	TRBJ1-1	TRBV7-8	CASSFRTVNTEAFF	TGTGCCAGCAGCTTCAGGACAGTGAACACTGAAGCTTTCTTT
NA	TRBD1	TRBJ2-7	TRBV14	CASSQGQGRRSYEQYF	TGTGCCAGCAGCCAGGGACAGGGGAGAAGATCCTACGAGCAGTACTTC
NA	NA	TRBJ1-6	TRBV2	CASSEESPGSYNSPLHF	TGTGCCAGCAGTGAAGAGTCGCCAGGCTCCTATAATTCACCCCTCCACTTT
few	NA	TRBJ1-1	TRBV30	CAWKVRGNTEAFF	TGTGCCTGGAAGGTTCGAGGGAACACTGAAGCTTTCTTT
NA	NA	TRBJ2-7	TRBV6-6	CASSRNRDRNEQYF	TGTGCCAGCAGCCGCAATCGGGATCGAAACGAGCAGTACTTC
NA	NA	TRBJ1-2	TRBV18	CASSPHRAHGYTF	TGTGCCAGCTCACCACACAGGGCCCATGGCTACACCTTC
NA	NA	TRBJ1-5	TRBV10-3	CAISVGESNQPQHF	TGTGCCATCAGTGTGGGAGAGAGCAATCAGCCCCAGCATTTT
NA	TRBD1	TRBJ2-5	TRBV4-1	CASSQEVPGGYQETQYF	TGCGCCAGCAGCCAAGAGGTTCCAGGGGGCTACCAAGAGACCCAGTACTTC
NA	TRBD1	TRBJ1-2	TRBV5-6	CASSSTGGPNYGYTF	TGTGCCAGCAGCTCCACAGGGGGCCCTAACTATGGCTACACCTTC
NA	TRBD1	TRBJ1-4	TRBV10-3	CAIRGDREYEKLFF	TGTGCCATCAGGGGGGACAGGGAGTACGAAAAACTGTTTTTT
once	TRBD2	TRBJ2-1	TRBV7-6	CASSLGLAYNEQFF	TGTGCCAGCAGCTTGGGACTAGCTTACAATGAGCAGTTCTTC
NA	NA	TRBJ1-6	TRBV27	CASSFLADNSPLHF	TGTGCCAGCAGTTTCCTGGCAGATAATTCACCCCTCCACTTT
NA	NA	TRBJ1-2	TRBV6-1	CASSEMGGAGGYTF	TGTGCCAGCAGCGAAATGGGGGGGGCCGGTGGCTACACCTTC
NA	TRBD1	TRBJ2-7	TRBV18	CASSSGTESGEQYF	TGTGCCAGCTCATCCGGGACAGAGTCCGGCGAGCAGTACTTC
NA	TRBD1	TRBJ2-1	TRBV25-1	CASSGQGSEQFF	TGTGCCAGCAGTGGACAGGGATCTGAGCAGTTCTTC
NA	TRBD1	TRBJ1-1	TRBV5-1	CASSTGGRDVAFF	TGCGCCAGCAGCACAGGGGGCAGGGATGTAGCTTTCTTT
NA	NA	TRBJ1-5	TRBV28	CASSPRGRGDQPQHF	TGTGCCAGCAGCCCCCGGGGCAGGGGCGATCAGCCCCAGCATTTT
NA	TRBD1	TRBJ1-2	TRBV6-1	CASSERDRANYGYTF	TGTGCCAGCAGTGAGCGGGACAGAGCTAACTATGGCTACACCTTC
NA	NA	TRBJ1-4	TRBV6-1	CASRITTGDNEKLFF	TGTGCCAGCCGAATAACTACGGGAGACAATGAAAAACTGTTTTTT
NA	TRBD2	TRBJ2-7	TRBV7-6	CASSLTSGGAVREQYF	TGTGCCAGCAGCCTCACTAGCGGGGGGGCCGTCCGCGAGCAGTACTTC
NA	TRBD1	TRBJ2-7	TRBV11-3	CASSLGGTGQYEQYF	TGTGCCAGCAGCTTAGGCGGGACAGGGCAATACGAGCAGTACTTC
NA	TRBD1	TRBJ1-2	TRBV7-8	CASSPSRDRGADYGYTF	TGTGCCAGCAGCCCCAGCCGGGACAGGGGTGCTGACTATGGCTACACCTTC
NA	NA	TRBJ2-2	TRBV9	CASSVSSTGVRELFF	TGTGCCAGCAGCGTCTCTTCCACGGGGGTCAGGGAGCTGTTTTTT
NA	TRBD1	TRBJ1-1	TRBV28	CASSLPMTGGATEAFF	TGTGCCAGCAGTTTACCCATGACAGGGGGCGCGACTGAAGCTTTCTTT
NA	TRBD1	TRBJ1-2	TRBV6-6	CASRFGQGNYGYTF	TGTGCCAGCAGGTTCGGACAGGGGAACTATGGCTACACCTTC
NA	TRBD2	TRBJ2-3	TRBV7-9	CASSLGAGITDTQYF	TGTGCCAGCAGCTTAGGAGCGGGGATCACAGATACGCAGTATTTT
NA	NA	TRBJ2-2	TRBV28	CASSLYFAGTGELFF	TGTGCCAGCAGTTTATATTTTGCGGGTACCGGGGAGCTGTTTTTT
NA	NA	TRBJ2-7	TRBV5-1	CASSLDGSSYEQYF	TGCGCCAGCAGCTTGGATGGCAGCTCCTACGAGCAGTACTTC
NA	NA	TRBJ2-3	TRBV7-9	CASSLGRGAVTDTQYF	TGTGCCAGCAGCTTAGGTCGGGGGGCGGTCACAGATACGCAGTATTTT
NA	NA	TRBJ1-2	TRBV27	CASSLSLRTAYGYTF	TGTGCCAGCAGTTTATCGTTAAGGACAGCCTATGGCTACACCTTC